These 4 T cell receptor beta chains came from one sample sequenced in a study of T cell repertoires in cytomegalovirus infection. TCRdb called the reads again in MiXCR, with one record for every CDR3 protein. This sample carries around 740,000 distinct CDR3 sequences, 35% to 40% of them seen once, and the ten largest clones take 2.8%. Sequenced material: PBMCs. The source of these receptors is a human donor in good health (CMV status not recorded). Some clones in this sample may be carry-over from other donors' samples.

This clonotype was detected once. The chain recombines TRBV28 with TRBJ1-4, with a weak D call TRBD1 (5 bases). The CDR3 is 13 residues long. The germline V gene has CDR1 MDHEN and CDR2 SYDVKM. Trimming left V 10 bases short and J 4 bases short, with 13 bases between. The CDR3 nucleotides read TGTGCCACCGCCGACAGTAATAATGAAAAACTGTTTTTT. It codes for CATADSNNEKLFF.

Turning to this clonotype: A read error may explain this, as a much larger clone is one base away. The V and J genes are TRBV7-2 and TRBJ2-2; no clear D gene. The CDR3 is 19 residues long. Germline V CDR1 and CDR2: SGHTA, FQGNSA. The CDR3 nucleotides read TGTGCCAGCAGCTTAGCGCTAGTAGCCAAGGATTGGAACACCAGGGAGCTGTTTTTT. Residues: CASSLALVAKDWNTRELFF. Full variable domain (rest looked up from reference TRBV7-2 and TRBJ2-2): GAGVSQSPSNKVTEKGKDVELRCDPISGHTALYWYRQSLGQGLEFLIYFQGNSAPDKSGLPSDRFSAERTGGSVSTLTIQRTQQEDSAVYLCASSLALVAKDWNTRELFFGEGSRLTVL.

About this clonotype: The CDR3 does not end in the conserved phenylalanine or tryptophan, so this is likely a read error. V and J are TRBV25-1 and TRBJ2-7, with D uncertain. Trimming took 7 bases from V and 0 from J, leaving 10 bases between them. The CDR3 covers 13 residues. Germline V CDR1 and CDR2: MGHDK, SYGVNS. CDR3 protein: CASKRGSSYEQYL. The CDR3 DNA reads TGTGCCAGCAAGAGAGGCAGCTCCTACGAGCAGTACTTA.

This clonotype appeared a single time. V usage is TRBV6-5 and J usage is TRBJ1-6; D is ambiguous. From germline, CDR1 is MNHEY and CDR2 SVGAGI. The ends were cut back, 4 bases at V and 8 bases at J, with 6 bases in the middle. The CDR3 is 12 residues long. DNA of the CDR3: TGTGCCAGCAGTTCTGTAGATTCACCCCTCCACTTT. It translates to CASSSVDSPLHF.